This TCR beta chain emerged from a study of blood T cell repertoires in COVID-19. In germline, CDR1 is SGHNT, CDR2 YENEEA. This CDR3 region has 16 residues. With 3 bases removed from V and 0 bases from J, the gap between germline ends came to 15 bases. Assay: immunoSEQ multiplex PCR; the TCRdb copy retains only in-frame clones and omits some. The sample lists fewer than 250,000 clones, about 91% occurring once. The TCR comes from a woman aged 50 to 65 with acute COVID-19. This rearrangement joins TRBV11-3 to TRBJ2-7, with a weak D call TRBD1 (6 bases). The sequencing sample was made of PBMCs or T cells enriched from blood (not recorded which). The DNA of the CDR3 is TGTGCCAGCAGCTTTATCACGGGACACCTCTCCTACGAGCAGTACTTC. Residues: CASSFITGHLSYEQYF.